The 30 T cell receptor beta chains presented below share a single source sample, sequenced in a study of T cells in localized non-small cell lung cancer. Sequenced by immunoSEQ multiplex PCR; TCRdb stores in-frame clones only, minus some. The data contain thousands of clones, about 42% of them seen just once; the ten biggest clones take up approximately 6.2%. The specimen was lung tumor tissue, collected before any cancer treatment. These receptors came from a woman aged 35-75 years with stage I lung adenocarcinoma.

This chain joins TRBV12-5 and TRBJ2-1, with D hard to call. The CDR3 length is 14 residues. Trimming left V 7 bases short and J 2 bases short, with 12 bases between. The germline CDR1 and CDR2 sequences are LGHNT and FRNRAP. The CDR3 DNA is TGTGCTAGTGTACAAGTGAATCCCTACAATGAGCAGTTCTTC. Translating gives CASVQVNPYNEQFF.

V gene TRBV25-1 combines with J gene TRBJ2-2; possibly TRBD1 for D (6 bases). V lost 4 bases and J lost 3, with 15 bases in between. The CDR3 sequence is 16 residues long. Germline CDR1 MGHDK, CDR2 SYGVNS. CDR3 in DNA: TGTGCCAGCAGTGTAATCGGGACACGGGACACCGGGGAGCTGTTTTTT. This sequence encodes CASSVIGTRDTGELFF. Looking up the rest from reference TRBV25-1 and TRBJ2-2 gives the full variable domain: EADIYQTPRYLVIGTGKKITLECSQTMGHDKMYWYQQDPGMELHLIHYSYGVNSTEKGDLSSESTVSRIRTEHFPLTLESARPSHTSQYLCASSVIGTRDTGELFFGEGSRLTVL.

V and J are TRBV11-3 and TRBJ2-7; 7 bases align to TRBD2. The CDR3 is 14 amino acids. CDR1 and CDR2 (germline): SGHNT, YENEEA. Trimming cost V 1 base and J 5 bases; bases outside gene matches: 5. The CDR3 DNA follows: TGTGCCAGCAGCTTAGGCGGGAGCCGGGACGAGCAGTACTTC. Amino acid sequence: CASSLGGSRDEQYF.

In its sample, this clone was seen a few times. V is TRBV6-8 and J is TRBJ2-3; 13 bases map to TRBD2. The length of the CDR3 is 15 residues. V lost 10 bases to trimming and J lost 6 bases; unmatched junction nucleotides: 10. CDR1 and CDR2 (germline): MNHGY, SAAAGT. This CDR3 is CAISRGLAGTDTQYF. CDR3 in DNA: TGTGCCATCAGCCGGGGACTAGCGGGAACGGATACGCAGTATTTT.

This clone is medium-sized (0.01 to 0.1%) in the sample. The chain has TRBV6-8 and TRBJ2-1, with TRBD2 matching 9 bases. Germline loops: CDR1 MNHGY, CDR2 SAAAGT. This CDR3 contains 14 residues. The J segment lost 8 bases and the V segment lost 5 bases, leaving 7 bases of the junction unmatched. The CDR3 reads CASSGLAGSYEQFF. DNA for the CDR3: TGTGCCAGCAGTGGCCTAGCGGGATCCTATGAGCAGTTCTTC.

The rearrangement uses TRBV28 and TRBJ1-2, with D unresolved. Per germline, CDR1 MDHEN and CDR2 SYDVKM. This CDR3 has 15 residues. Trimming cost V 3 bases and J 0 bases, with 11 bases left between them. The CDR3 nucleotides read TGTGCCAGCAGTTTGGCTACAGCGACTAACTATGGCTACACCTTC. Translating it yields CASSLATATNYGYTF.

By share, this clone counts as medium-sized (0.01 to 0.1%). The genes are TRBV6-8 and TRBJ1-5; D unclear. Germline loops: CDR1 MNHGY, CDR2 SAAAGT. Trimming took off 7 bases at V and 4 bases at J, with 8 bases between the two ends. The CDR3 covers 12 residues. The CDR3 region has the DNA TGTGCCAGCATGATGGGTAATCAGCCCCAGCATTTT. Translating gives CASMMGNQPQHF.

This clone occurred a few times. This CDR3 is CASSEQTGADTQYF. The CDR3 DNA follows: TGTGCCAGCAGTGAGCAGACAGGGGCGGATACGCAGTATTTT. The chain uses TRBV6-4 and TRBJ2-3, with 8 bases identical to TRBD1. With 3 bases clipped from V and 6 bases from J, the junction kept 5 bases outside the gene matches. The CDR3 contains 14 residues. Germline loops: CDR1 MRHNA, CDR2 SNTAGT.

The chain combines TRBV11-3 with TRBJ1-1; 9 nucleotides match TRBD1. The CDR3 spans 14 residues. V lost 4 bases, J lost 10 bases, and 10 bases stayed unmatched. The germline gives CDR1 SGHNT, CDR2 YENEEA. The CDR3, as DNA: TGTGCCAGCAGCTCGCAACAGGGGGCTGGGCGAGCTTTCTTT. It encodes CASSSQQGAGRAFF.

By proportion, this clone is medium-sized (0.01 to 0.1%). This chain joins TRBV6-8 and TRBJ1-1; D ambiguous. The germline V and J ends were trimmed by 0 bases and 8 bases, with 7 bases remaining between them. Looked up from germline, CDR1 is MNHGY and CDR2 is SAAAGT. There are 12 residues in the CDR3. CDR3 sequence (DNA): TGTGCCAGCAGTTACTCGACCGCAGAAGCTTTCTTT. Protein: CASSYSTAEAFF.

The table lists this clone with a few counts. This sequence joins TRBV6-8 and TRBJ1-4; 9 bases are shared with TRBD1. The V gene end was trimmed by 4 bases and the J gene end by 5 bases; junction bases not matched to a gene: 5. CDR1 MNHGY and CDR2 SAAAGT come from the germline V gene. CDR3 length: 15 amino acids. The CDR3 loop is CASSLGQGLNEKLFF. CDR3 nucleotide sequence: TGTGCCAGCAGTTTGGGACAGGGCTTAAATGAAAAACTGTTTTTT.

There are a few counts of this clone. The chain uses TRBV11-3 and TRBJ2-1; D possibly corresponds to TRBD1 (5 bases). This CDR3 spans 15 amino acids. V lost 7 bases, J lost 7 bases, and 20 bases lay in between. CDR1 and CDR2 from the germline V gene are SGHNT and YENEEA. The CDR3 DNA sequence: TGTGCCAGCACCCTTTGGGCAGGGCCTTCAAATGAGCAGTTCTTC. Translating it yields CASTLWAGPSNEQFF.

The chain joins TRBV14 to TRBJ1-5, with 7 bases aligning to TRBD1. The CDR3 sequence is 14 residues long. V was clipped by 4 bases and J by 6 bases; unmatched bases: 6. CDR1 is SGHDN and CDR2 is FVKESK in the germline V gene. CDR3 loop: CASSRQGVGQPQHF. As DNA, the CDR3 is TGTGCCAGCAGCCGACAGGGCGTTGGTCAGCCCCAGCATTTT.

For the CDR3, the DNA is TGTGCCAGCAGTTACTCGCCAGGGCTCTATGGCTACACCTTC. Amino acids: CASSYSPGLYGYTF. The chain has TRBV6-8 and TRBJ1-2; weak D call: TRBD1 (5 bases). The CDR3 totals 14 residues. Trimming pared 0 bases from V and 4 bases from J, leaving 9 bases between. CDR1 and CDR2 (germline): MNHGY, SAAAGT.

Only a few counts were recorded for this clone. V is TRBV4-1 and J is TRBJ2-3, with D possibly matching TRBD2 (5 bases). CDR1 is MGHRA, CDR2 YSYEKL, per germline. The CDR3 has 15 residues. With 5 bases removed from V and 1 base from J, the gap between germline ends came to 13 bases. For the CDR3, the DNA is TGCGCCAGCAGCGATCAGAAGGGAGGCACAGATACGCAGTATTTT. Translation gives CASSDQKGGTDTQYF.

CDR3 sequence reads: CASSLGLGPNTGELFF. The CDR3 nucleotides read TGCGCCAGCAGCTTGGGTTTGGGTCCGAACACCGGGGAGCTGTTTTTT. This chain uses TRBV5-1 with TRBJ2-2; D is ambiguous. The germline V and J ends were trimmed by 0 bases and 0 bases, with 9 bases remaining between them. The CDR3 covers 16 residues. CDR1 and CDR2 from the germline V gene are SGHRS and YFSETQ.

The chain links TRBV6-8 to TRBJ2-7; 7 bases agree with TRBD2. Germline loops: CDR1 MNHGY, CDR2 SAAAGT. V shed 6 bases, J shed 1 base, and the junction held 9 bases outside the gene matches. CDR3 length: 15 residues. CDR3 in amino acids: CASRFQGRGSYEQYF. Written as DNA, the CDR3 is TGTGCCAGCAGGTTCCAAGGGAGGGGATCCTACGAGCAGTACTTC.

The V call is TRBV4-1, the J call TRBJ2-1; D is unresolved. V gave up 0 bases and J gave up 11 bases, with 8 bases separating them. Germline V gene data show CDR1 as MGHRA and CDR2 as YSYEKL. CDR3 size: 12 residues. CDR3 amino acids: CASSQEGPKQFF. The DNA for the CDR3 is TGCGCCAGCAGCCAAGAAGGACCCAAGCAGTTCTTC.

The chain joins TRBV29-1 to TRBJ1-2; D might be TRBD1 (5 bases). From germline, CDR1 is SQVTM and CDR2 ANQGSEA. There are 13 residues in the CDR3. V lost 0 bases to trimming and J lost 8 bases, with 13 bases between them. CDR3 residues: CSVEDVREVGYTF. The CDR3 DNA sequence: TGCAGCGTTGAAGATGTCAGGGAAGTAGGCTACACCTTC. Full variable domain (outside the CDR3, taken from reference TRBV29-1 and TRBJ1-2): SAVISQKPSRDICQRGTSLTIQCQVDSQVTMMFWYRQQPGQSLTLIATANQGSEATYESGFVIDKFPISRPNLTFSTLTVSNMSPEDSSIYLCSVEDVREVGYTFGSGTRLTVV.

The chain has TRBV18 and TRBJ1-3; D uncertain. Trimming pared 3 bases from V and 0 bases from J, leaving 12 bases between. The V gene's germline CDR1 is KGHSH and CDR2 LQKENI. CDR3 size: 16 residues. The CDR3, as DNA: TGTGCCAGCTCACCCTACGACACGTCCTCTGGAAACACCATATATTTT. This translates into CASSPYDTSSGNTIYF.

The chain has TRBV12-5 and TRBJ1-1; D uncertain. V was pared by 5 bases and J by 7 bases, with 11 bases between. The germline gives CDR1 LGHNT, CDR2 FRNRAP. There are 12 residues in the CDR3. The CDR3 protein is CASGPQSVEAFF. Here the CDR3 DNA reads TGTGCTAGTGGTCCCCAGTCGGTTGAAGCTTTCTTT.

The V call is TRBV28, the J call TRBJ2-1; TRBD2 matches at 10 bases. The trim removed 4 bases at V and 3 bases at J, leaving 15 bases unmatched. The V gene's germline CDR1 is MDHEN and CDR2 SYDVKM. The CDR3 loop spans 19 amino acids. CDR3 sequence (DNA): TGTGCCAGCAGTTCCGCCGGGACTAGCGACTCACCACACTACAATGAGCAGTTCTTC. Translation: CASSSAGTSDSPHYNEQFF.

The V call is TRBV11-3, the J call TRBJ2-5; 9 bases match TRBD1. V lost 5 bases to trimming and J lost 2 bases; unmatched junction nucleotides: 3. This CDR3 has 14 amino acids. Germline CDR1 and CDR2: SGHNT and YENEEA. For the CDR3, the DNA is TGTGCCAGCAGCACCGGGACAGGGCAAGAGACCCAGTACTTC. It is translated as CASSTGTGQETQYF. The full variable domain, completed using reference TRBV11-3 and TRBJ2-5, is EAGVVQSPRYKIIEKKQPVAFWCNPISGHNTLYWYLQNLGQGPELLIRYENEEAVDDSQLPKDRFSAERLKGVDSTLKIQPAELGDSAVYLCASSTGTGQETQYFGPGTRLLVL.

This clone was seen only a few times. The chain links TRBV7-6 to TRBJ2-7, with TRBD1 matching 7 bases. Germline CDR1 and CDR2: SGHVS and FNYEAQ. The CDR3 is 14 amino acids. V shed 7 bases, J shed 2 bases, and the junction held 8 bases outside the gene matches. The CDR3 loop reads CASKRLQGPYEQYF. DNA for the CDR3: TGTGCCAGCAAAAGATTACAGGGGCCCTACGAGCAGTACTTC. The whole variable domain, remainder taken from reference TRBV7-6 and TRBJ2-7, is GAGVSQSPRYKVTKRGQDVALRCDPISGHVSLYWYRQALGQGPEFLTYFNYEAQQDKSGLPNDRFSAERPEGSISTLTIQRTEQRDSAMYRCASKRLQGPYEQYFGPGTRLTVT.

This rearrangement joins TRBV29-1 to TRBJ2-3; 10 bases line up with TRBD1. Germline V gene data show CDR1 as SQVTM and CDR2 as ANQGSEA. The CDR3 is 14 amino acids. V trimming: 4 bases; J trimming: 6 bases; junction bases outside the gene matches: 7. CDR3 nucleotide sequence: TGCAGCGTTGTCGGGACAGGGGAATGGGATACGCAGTATTTT. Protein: CSVVGTGEWDTQYF.

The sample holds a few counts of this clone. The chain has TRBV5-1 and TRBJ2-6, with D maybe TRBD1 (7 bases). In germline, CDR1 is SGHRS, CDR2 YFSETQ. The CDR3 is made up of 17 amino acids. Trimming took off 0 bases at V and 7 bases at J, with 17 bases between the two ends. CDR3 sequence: CASSLGPGGGLANVLTF. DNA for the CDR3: TGCGCCAGCAGCTTGGGCCCCGGAGGGGGCCTCGCCAACGTCCTGACTTTC.

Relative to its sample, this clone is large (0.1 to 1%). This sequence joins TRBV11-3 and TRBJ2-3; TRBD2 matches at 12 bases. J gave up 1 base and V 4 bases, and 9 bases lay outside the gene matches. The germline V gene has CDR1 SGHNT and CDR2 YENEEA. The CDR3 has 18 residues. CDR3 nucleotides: TGTGCCAGCAGCTCTGCCGGACTAGCGGGATTGGGCACAGATACGCAGTATTTT. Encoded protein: CASSSAGLAGLGTDTQYF.

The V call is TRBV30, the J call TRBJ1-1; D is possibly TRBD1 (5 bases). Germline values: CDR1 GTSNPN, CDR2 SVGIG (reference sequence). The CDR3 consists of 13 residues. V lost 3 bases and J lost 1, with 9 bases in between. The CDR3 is CAWSPDRNTEAFF. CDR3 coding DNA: TGTGCCTGGAGCCCAGACAGGAACACTGAAGCTTTCTTT.

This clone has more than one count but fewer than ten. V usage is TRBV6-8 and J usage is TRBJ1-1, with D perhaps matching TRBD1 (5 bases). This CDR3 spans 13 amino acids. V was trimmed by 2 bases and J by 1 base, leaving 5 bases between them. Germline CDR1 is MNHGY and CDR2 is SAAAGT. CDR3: CASSYRGNTEAFF. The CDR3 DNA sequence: TGTGCCAGCAGTTACAGGGGGAACACTGAAGCTTTCTTT.

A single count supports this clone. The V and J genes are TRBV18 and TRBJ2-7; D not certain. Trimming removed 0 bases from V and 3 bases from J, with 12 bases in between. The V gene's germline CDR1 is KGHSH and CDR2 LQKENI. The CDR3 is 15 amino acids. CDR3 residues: CASSPPGRYVYEQYF. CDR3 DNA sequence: TGTGCCAGCTCACCACCGGGCAGGTACGTCTACGAGCAGTACTTC.